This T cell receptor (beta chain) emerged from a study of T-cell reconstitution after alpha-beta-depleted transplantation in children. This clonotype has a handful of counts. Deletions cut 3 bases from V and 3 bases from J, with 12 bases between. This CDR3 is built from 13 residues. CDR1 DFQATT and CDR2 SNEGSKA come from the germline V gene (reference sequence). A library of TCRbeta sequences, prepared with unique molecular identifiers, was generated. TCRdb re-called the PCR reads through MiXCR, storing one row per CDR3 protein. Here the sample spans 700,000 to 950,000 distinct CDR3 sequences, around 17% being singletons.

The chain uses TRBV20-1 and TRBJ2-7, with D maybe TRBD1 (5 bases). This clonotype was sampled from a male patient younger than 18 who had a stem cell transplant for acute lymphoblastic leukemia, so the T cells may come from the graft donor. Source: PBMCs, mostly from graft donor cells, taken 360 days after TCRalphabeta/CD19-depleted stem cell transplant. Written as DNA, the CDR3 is TGCAGTGCTAGTGACTCCAGGGTCTACGAGCAGTACTTC. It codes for CSASDSRVYEQYF.